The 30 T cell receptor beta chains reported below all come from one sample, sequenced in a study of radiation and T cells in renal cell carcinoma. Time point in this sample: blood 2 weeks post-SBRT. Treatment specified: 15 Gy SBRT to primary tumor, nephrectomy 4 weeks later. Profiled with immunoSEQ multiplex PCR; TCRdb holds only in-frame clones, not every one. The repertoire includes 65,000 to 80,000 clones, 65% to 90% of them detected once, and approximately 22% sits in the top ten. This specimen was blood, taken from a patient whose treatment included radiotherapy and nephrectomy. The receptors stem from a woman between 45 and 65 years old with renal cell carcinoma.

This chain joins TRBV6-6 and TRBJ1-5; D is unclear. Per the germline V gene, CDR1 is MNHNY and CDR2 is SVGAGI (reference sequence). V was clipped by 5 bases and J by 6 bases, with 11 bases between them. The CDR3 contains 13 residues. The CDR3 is CASSPPSGQPQHF. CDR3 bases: TGTGCCAGCAGTCCCCCTTCGGGTCAGCCCCAGCATTTT.

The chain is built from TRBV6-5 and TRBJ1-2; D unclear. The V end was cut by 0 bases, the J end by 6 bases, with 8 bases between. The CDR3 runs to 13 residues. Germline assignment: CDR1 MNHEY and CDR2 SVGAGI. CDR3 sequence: CASSYSTKDGYTF. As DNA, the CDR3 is TGTGCCAGCAGTTACTCGACGAAGGATGGCTACACCTTC.

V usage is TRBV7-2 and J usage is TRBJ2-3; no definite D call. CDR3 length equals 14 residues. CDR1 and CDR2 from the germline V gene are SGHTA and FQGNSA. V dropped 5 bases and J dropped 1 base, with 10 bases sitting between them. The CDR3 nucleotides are TGTGCCAGCAGCAACTACCAGGGCACAGATACGCAGTATTTT. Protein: CASSNYQGTDTQYF. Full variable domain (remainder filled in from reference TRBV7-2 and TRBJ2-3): GAGVSQSPSNKVTEKGKDVELRCDPISGHTALYWYRQSLGQGLEFLIYFQGNSAPDKSGLPSDRFSAERTGGSVSTLTIQRTQQEDSAVYLCASSNYQGTDTQYFGPGTRLTVL.

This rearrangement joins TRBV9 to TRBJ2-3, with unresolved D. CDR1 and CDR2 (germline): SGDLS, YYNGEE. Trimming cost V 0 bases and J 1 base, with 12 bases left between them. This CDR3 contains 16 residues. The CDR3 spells CASSVGIGGGTDTQYF. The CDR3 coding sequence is TGTGCCAGCAGCGTAGGAATCGGCGGAGGCACAGATACGCAGTATTTT.

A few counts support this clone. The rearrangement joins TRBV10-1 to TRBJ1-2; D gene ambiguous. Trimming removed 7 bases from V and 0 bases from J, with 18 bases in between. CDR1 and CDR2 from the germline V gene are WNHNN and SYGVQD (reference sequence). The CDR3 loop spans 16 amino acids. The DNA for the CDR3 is TGCGCCAGCATAGATGAAAGGGCCTTACCTAACTATGGCTACACCTTC. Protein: CASIDERALPNYGYTF.

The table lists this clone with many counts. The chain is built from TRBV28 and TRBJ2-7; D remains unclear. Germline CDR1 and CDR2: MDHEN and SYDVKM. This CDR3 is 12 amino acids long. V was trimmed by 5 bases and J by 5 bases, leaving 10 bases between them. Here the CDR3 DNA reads TGTGCCAGCAGTCCCCACCGGAACGAGCAGTACTTC. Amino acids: CASSPHRNEQYF.

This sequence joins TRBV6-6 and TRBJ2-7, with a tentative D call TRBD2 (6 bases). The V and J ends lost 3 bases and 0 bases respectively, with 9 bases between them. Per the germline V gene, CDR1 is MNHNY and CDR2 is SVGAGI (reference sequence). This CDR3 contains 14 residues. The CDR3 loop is CASSYSGGSYEQYF. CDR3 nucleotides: TGTGCCAGCAGTTATTCCGGGGGCTCCTACGAGCAGTACTTC.

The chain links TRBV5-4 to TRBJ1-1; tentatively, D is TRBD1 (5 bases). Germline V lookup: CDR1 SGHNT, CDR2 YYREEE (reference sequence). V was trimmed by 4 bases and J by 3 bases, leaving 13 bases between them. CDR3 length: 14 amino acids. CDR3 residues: CASSGGMGDTEAFF. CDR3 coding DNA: TGTGCCAGCAGCGGGGGGATGGGGGACACTGAAGCTTTCTTT. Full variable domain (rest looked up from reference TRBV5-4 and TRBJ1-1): ETGVTQSPTHLIKTRGQQVTLRCSSQSGHNTVSWYQQALGQGPQFIFQYYREEENGRGNFPPRFSGLQFPNYSSELNVNALELDDSALYLCASSGGMGDTEAFFGQGTRLTVV.

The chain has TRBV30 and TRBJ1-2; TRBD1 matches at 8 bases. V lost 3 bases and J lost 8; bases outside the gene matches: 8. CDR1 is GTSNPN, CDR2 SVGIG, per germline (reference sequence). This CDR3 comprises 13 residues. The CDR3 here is CAWSFQGAAGYTF. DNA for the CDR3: TGTGCCTGGAGCTTTCAGGGGGCGGCAGGCTACACCTTC.

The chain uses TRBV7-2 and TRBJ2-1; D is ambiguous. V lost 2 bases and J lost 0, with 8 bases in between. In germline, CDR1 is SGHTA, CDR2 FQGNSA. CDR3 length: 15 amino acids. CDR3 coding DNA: TGTGCCAGCAGCTTATCCGTTAGCTCCTACAATGAGCAGTTCTTC. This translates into CASSLSVSSYNEQFF.

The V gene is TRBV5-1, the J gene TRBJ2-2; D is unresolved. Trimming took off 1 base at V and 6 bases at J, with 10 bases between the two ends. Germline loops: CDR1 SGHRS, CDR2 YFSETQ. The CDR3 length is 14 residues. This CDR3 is CASSLWLIAGELFF. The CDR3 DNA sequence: TGCGCCAGCAGCTTGTGGCTGATCGCCGGGGAGCTGTTTTTT. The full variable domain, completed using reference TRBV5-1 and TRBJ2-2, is KAGVTQTPRYLIKTRGQQVTLSCSPISGHRSVSWYQQTPGQGLQFLFEYFSETQRNKGNFPGRFSGRQFSNSRSEMNVSTLELGDSALYLCASSLWLIAGELFFGEGSRLTVL.

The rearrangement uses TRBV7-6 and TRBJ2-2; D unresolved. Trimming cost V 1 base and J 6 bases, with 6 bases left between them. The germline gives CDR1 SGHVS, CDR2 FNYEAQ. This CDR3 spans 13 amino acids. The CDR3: CASSLGSPGELFF. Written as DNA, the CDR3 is TGTGCCAGCAGCTTAGGGTCACCCGGGGAGCTGTTTTTT.

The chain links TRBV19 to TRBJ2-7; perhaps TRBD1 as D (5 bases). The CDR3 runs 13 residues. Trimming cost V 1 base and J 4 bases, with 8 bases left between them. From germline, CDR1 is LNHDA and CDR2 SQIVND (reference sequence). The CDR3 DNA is TGTGCCAGTAGTATAGGGACAACTTACGAGCAGTACTTC. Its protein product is CASSIGTTYEQYF.

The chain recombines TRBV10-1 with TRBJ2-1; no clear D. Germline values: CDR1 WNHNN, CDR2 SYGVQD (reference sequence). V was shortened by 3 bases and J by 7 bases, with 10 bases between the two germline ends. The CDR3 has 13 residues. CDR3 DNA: TGCGCCAGCAGTGACCCGGAAGCTAATGAGCAGTTCTTC. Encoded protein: CASSDPEANEQFF.

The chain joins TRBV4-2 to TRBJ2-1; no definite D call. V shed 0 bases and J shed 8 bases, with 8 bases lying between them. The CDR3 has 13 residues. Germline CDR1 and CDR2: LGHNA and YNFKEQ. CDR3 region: CASSQDDSDEQFF. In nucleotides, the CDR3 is TGTGCCAGCAGCCAAGATGATTCGGATGAGCAGTTCTTC.

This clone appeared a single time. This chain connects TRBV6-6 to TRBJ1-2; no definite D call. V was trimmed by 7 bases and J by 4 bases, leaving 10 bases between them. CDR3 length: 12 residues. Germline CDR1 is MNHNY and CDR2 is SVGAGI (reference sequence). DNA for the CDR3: TGTGCCAGCAAACTTTTGGGCTATGGCTACACCTTC. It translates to CASKLLGYGYTF.

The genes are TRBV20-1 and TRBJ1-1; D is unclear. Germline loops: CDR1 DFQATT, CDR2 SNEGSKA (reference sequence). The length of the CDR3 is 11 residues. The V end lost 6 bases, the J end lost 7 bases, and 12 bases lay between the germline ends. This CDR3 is CSAVPGREAFF. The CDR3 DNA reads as TGCAGTGCCGTGCCGGGCCGTGAAGCTTTCTTT.

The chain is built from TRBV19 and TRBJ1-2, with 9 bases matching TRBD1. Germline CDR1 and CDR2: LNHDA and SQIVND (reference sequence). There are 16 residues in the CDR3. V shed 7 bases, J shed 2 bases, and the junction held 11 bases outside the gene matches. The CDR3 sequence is CASTSSAGTGNYGYTF. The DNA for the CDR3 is TGTGCCAGTACCTCGAGCGCCGGGACAGGGAACTATGGCTACACCTTC.

The CDR3 protein is CASSQEGNNEKLFF. In nucleotides, the CDR3 is TGTGCCAGCAGCCAAGAGGGGAACAATGAAAAACTGTTTTTT. This chain links TRBV14 with TRBJ1-4; the D is unclear. CDR1 and CDR2 (germline): SGHDN, FVKESK. This CDR3 comprises 14 residues. V shed 0 bases and J shed 5 bases, with 7 bases lying between them. Looking up the rest from reference TRBV14 and TRBJ1-4 gives the full variable domain: EAGVTQFPSHSVIEKGQTVTLRCDPISGHDNLYWYRRVMGKEIKFLLHFVKESKQDESGMPNNRFLAERTGGTYSTLKVQPAELEDSGVYFCASSQEGNNEKLFFGSGTQLSVL.

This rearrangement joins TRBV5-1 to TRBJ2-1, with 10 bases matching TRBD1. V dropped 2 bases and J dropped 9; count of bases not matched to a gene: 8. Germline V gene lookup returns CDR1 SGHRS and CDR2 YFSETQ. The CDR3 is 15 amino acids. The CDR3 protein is CASSFGQGGSGEQFF. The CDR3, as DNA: TGCGCCAGCAGCTTCGGACAGGGGGGTTCGGGTGAGCAGTTCTTC.

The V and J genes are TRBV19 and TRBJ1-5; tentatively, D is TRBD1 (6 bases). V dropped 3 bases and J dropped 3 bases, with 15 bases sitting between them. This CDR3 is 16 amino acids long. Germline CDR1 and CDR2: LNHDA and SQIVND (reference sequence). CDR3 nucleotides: TGTGCCAGTAGTATCTTATATCGACAGGACAATCAGCCCCAGCATTTT. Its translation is CASSILYRQDNQPQHF.

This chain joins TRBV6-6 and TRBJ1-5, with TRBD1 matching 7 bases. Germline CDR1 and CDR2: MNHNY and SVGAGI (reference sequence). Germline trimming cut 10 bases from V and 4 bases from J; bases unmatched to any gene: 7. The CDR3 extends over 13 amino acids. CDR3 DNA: TGTGCCACTAGGGGGCAGGGAAATCAGCCCCAGCATTTT. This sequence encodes CATRGQGNQPQHF.

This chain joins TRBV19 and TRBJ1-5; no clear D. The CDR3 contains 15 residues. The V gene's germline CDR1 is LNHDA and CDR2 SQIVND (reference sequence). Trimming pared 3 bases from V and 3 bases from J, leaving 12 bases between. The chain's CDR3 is CASSMGGRSNQPQHF. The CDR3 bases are TGTGCCAGTAGTATGGGAGGCAGGTCCAATCAGCCCCAGCATTTT. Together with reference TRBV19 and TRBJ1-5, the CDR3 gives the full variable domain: DGGITQSPKYLFRKEGQNVTLSCEQNLNHDAMYWYRQDPGQGLRLIYYSQIVNDFQKGDIAEGYSVSREKKESFPLTVTSAQKNPTAFYLCASSMGGRSNQPQHFGDGTRLSIL.

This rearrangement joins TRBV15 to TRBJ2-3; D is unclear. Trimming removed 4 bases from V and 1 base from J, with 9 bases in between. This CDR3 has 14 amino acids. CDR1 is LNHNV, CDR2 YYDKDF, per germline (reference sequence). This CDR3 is CATSTRYGTDTQYF. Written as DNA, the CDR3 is TGTGCCACCAGCACTAGGTACGGCACAGATACGCAGTATTTT.

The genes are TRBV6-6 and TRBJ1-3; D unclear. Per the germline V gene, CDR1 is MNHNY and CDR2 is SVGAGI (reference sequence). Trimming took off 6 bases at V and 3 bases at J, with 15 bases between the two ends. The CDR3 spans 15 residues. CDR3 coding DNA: TGTGCCAGCAGCCCATCGGGAGGGCTTGGAAACACCATATATTTT. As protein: CASSPSGGLGNTIYF.

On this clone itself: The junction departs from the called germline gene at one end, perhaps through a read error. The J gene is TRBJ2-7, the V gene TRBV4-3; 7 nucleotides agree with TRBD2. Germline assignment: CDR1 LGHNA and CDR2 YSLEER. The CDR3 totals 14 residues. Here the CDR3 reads CASSQDVVGREPYF. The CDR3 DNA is TGCGCCAGCAGCCAAGATGTTGTAGGGCGGGAGCCGTACTTC.

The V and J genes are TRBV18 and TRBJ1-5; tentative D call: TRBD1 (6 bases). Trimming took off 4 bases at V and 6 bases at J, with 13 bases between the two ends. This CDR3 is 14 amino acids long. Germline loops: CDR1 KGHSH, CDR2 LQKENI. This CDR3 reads CASSLRQAGQPQHF. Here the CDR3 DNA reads TGTGCCAGCTCACTAAGACAGGCAGGTCAGCCCCAGCATTTT.

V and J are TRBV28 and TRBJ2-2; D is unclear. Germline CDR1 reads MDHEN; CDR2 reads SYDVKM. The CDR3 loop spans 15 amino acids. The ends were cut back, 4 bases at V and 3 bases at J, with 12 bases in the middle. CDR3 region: CASSSSPAHTGELFF. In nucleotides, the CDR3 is TGTGCCAGCAGTTCTTCCCCCGCTCACACCGGGGAGCTGTTTTTT.

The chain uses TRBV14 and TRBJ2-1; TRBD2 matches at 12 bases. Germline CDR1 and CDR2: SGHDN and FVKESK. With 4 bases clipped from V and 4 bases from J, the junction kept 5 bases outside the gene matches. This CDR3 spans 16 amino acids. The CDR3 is CASSRGLAGGYNEQFF. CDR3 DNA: TGTGCCAGCAGCCGGGGGCTAGCGGGAGGGTACAATGAGCAGTTCTTC.

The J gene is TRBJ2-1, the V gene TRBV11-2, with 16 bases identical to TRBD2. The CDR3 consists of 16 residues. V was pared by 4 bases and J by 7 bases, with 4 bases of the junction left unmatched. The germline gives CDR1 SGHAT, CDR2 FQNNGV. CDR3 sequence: CASSWGTSGRGNEQFF. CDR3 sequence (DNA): TGTGCCAGCAGCTGGGGGACTAGCGGGAGGGGAAATGAGCAGTTCTTC.